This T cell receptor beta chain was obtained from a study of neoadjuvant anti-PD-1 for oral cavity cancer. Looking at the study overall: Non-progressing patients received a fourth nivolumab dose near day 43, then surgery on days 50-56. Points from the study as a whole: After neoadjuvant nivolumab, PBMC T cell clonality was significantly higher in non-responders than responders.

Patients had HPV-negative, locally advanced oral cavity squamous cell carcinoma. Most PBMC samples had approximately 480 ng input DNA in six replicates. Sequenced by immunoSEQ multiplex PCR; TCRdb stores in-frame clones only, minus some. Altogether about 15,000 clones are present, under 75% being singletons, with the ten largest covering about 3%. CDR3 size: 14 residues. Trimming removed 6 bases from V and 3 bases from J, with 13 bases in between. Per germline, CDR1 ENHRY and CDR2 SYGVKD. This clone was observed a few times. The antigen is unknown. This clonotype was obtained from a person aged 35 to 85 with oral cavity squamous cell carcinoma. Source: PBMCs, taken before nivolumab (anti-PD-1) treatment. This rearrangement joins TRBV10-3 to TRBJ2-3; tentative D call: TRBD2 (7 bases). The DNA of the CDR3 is TGTGCCATCAGGGGCGGGGGCTATACAGATACGCAGTATTTT. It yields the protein CAIRGGGYTDTQYF.